These 5 T cell receptor beta chains originate from one sample sequenced in a study of Ad26.COV2.S vaccination and SARS-CoV-2 variants. The treatment: roughly 18 received Ad26.COV2.S at low or high dose, single or two shots; 5 received placebo; per-sample allocation not given. On day 63 after the first injection, vaccine and placebo recipients gave samples. Using immunoSEQ multiplex PCR, the repertoire was profiled, and TCRdb retains in-frame clones only, with some absent. There are approximately 400,000 clones in the sample; 83% occur only once, and about 8% lies in the top ten. The sample was peripheral blood, taken in a trial of Ad26.COV2.S vaccine versus placebo. These receptors came from a person between 18 and 65 years old who received the Ad26.COV2.S COVID-19 vaccine or a placebo.

This chain joins TRBV27 and TRBJ1-2; D gene ambiguous. Germline-derived CDR1 and CDR2 are MNHEY and SMNVEV (reference sequence). This CDR3 has 15 amino acids. With 8 bases removed from V and 4 bases from J, the gap between germline ends came to 20 bases. The CDR3 nucleotides are TGTGCCAGCGCTGTCCACAATAGTCTCACCTATGGCTACACCTTC. It yields the protein CASAVHNSLTYGYTF.

V and J are TRBV4-3 and TRBJ2-3, with a possible D match to TRBD2 (5 bases). Trimming stripped 0 bases from V and 9 bases from J, with 19 bases between. CDR1 LGHNA and CDR2 YSLEER come from the germline V gene. The CDR3 sequence is 16 residues long. This chain's CDR3 is CASSQDLSGPSWTQYF. For the CDR3, the DNA is TGCGCCAGCAGCCAAGATCTCAGCGGACCTAGCTGGACGCAGTATTTT.

This clone was detected ten times or more. The V call is TRBV4-1, the J call TRBJ1-4, with D possibly matching TRBD1 (5 bases). The length of the CDR3 is 17 residues. Germline lookup yields CDR1 MGHRA and CDR2 YSYEKL. V lost 0 bases, J lost 6 bases, and 17 bases lay in between. Here the CDR3 reads CASSQDFVRGADEKLFF. The CDR3 DNA reads as TGCGCCAGCAGCCAAGATTTCGTACGGGGCGCGGATGAAAAACTGTTTTTT.

In this sample, this clone turned up a few times. The chain combines TRBV19 with TRBJ2-3; no clear D gene. V was pared by 10 bases and J by 1 base, with 12 bases between. CDR3 length equals 13 residues. The germline V gene has CDR1 LNHDA and CDR2 SQIVND (reference sequence). CDR3 region: CATGRAGTDTQYF. The DNA for the CDR3 is TGTGCCACAGGCCGCGCTGGCACAGATACGCAGTATTTT.

The chain carries TRBV4-2 and TRBJ2-7, with D unresolved. The germline gives CDR1 LGHNA, CDR2 YNFKEQ. The ends were cut back, 0 bases at V and 3 bases at J, with 9 bases in the middle. This CDR3 has 14 residues. The CDR3 loop is CASSQDPSGYEQYF. Written as DNA, the CDR3 is TGTGCCAGCAGCCAAGACCCCTCGGGCTACGAGCAGTACTTC.